These 8 T cell receptor beta chains originate from one sample sequenced in a study of CD4 T cells in relation to SARS-CoV-2 and coronaviruses. Here immunoSEQ multiplex PCR was the method, and the copy in TCRdb shows in-frame clones only, minus some. This sample has approximately 20,000 clones, with 70% to 80% found just once. CD4+ T cells from unexposed donors were obtained before the COVID-19 pandemic (2011-2018). After about 10 days of culture, CD4+ T cells were isolated. These receptors are not linked to any known antigen. The material sequenced was CD4+ T cells from PBMCs, cultured in vitro. The receptors here all came from a human donor in good health.

The V and J genes are TRBV11-2 and TRBJ2-6, with D perhaps matching TRBD2 (7 bases). The CDR3 covers 18 residues. Trimming pared 3 bases from V and 0 bases from J, leaving 15 bases between. Per the germline V gene, CDR1 is SGHAT and CDR2 is FQNNGV. The CDR3 nucleotides are TGTGCCAGCAGCTTTAGGGGGGGCGTGAACTCTGGGGCCAACGTCCTGACTTTC. It encodes CASSFRGGVNSGANVLTF.

CDR3 amino acids: CSVCRGTVSYEQYF. CDR3 in DNA: TGCAGCGTTTGCCGCGGGACAGTCTCCTACGAGCAGTACTTC. The V and J genes are TRBV29-1 and TRBJ2-7, with a weak D call TRBD1 (7 bases). This CDR3 is built from 14 residues. Germline loops: CDR1 SQVTM, CDR2 ANQGSEA. Trimming pared 5 bases from V and 0 bases from J, leaving 14 bases between.

CDR3 amino acids: CASSVQGITEAFF. CDR3 bases: TGTGCCAGCAGCGTTCAGGGGATCACTGAAGCTTTCTTT. This chain joins TRBV9 and TRBJ1-1, with D possibly being TRBD1 (6 bases). Germline V gives CDR1 SGDLS, CDR2 YYNGEE. This CDR3 is 13 amino acids long. V was clipped by 2 bases and J by 4 bases, with 9 bases between them.

The genes are TRBV7-9 and TRBJ2-5; D is perhaps TRBD1 (5 bases). Trimming took 2 bases from V and 2 from J, leaving 12 bases between them. Germline values: CDR1 SEHNR, CDR2 FQNEAQ (reference sequence). This CDR3 is built from 15 residues. CDR3 DNA: TGTGCCAGCAGCTTATCTTCAGGGCCTCAAGAGACCCAGTACTTC. Translated: CASSLSSGPQETQYF.

The rearrangement links TRBV24-1 to TRBJ2-3, with D possibly being TRBD2 (6 bases). This CDR3 region has 15 residues. CDR1 KGHDR and CDR2 SFDVKD come from the germline V gene. V lost 4 bases to trimming and J lost 3 bases, with 13 bases between them. The CDR3: CATSDVKGGTDTQYF. CDR3 coding DNA: TGTGCCACCAGTGACGTTAAAGGAGGGACAGATACGCAGTATTTT.

This clone was observed a few times. CDR3 coding DNA: TGTGCCAGCGAATCCGGGACAGGGGGCAGAGGCTACACCTTC. Its translation is CASESGTGGRGYTF. The chain joins TRBV19 to TRBJ1-2; 12 bases fit TRBD1. CDR3 length: 14 residues. Trimming took 9 bases from V and 8 from J; bases not matched to a gene: 10. From germline, CDR1 is LNHDA and CDR2 SQIVND (reference sequence). The whole variable domain, filled in from reference TRBV19 and TRBJ1-2, reads DGGITQSPKYLFRKEGQNVTLSCEQNLNHDAMYWYRQDPGQGLRLIYYSQIVNDFQKGDIAEGYSVSREKKESFPLTVTSAQKNPTAFYLCASESGTGGRGYTFGSGTRLTVV.

The chain is built from TRBV7-9 and TRBJ2-1; D gene ambiguous. CDR1 is SEHNR, CDR2 FQNEAQ, per germline (reference sequence). The CDR3 is made up of 14 amino acids. Trimming took off 1 base at V and 8 bases at J, with 12 bases between the two ends. The CDR3 sequence: CASSLGRPSYEQFF. CDR3 sequence (DNA): TGTGCCAGCAGCTTAGGTAGACCGTCTTATGAGCAGTTCTTC.

The J gene is TRBJ1-5, the V gene TRBV2; TRBD1 agrees at 8 bases. The germline gives CDR1 SNHLY, CDR2 FYNNEI. J lost 3 bases, V lost 7 bases, and 8 bases had no gene match. CDR3 size: 15 residues. The CDR3 DNA follows: TGTGCCAGCACCTTGACAGGGGACTACAATCAGCCCCAGCATTTT. Protein sequence: CASTLTGDYNQPQHF.